These T cell receptor beta chains were read from a single sample in a study of T cell changes during pregnancy in multiple sclerosis. Sequencing used immunoSEQ multiplex PCR; TCRdb keeps in-frame clones, though not all of them. The sample records roughly 53,000 clones, roughly 92% being singletons. The sample consisted of CD4+ T cells from peripheral blood mononuclear cells, taken in the second trimester of pregnancy. These receptors were collected from a female donor in good health, enrolled as a control in a pregnancy study. Both conserved end residues are part of each CDR3. Fields, in order: J gene, D gene, V gene, clone size, CDR3 protein, CDR3 DNA. D genes are given only for firm matches. Size is omitted from some rows. Given values are once, few, many or a class for expanded clones.

TRBJ1-2	-	TRBV11-2	-	CASSLDLTNYGYTF	TGTGCCAGCAGCTTAGATCTGACAAACTATGGCTACACCTTC
TRBJ2-7	-	TRBV7-3	-	CASSPGVSSYEQYF	TGTGCCAGCAGCCCAGGGGTTAGCTCCTACGAGCAGTACTTC
TRBJ2-7	TRBD2	TRBV5-4	-	CASSLGPGLAGEQYF	TGTGCCAGCAGCTTGGGCCCGGGACTAGCGGGCGAGCAGTACTTC
TRBJ1-1	-	TRBV27	-	CASSTNPQTTGRAFF	TGTGCCAGCAGTACTAACCCACAGACGACAGGTCGAGCTTTCTTT
TRBJ2-7	-	TRBV7-9	-	CASSSTGYGQYF	TGTGCCAGCAGCTCCACAGGGTACGGGCAGTACTTC
TRBJ2-3	TRBD2	TRBV7-8	-	CASSSTGLAATTDTQYF	TGTGCCAGCAGCTCAACCGGACTAGCGGCCACCACAGATACGCAGTATTTT
TRBJ2-7	-	TRBV11-3	-	CASSASGGYGSYEQYF	TGTGCCAGCAGCGCCTCGGGGGGCTATGGCTCCTACGAGCAGTACTTC
TRBJ1-5	-	TRBV6-6	-	CASSPRGGDSNQPQHF	TGTGCCAGCAGCCCTAGGGGGGGTGATAGCAATCAGCCCCAGCATTTT
TRBJ2-7	-	TRBV5-1	-	CASSFMGSSYEQYF	TGCGCCAGCAGCTTTATGGGCAGTTCCTACGAGCAGTACTTC
TRBJ2-5	-	TRBV7-9	-	CASSRVVETQYF	TGTGCCAGCAGCCGTGTCGTGGAGACCCAGTACTTC
TRBJ1-4	-	TRBV5-1	-	CASSLEGGTNEKLFF	TGCGCCAGCAGCTTGGAAGGCGGAACTAATGAAAAACTGTTTTTT
TRBJ2-3	-	TRBV30	-	CAWSVTSGSTDTQYF	TGTGCCTGGAGTGTAACGAGCGGTAGCACAGATACGCAGTATTTT
TRBJ2-3	TRBD2	TRBV11-2	-	CASSTAGGLSDTQYF	TGTGCCAGCAGCACAGCGGGGGGGCTGTCAGATACGCAGTATTTT
TRBJ1-6	-	TRBV4-2	few	CASSQDTTEPNSPLHF	TGTGCCAGCAGCCAAGATACGACAGAACCTAATTCACCCCTCCACTTT
TRBJ1-2	TRBD1	TRBV7-8	-	CASSSGTGGLGGYTF	TGTGCCAGCAGCAGCGGGACAGGGGGGCTCGGGGGCTACACCTTC
TRBJ1-2	-	TRBV11-3	-	CASSRSPEGAPGWDYAF	TGTGCCAGCAGTCGATCCCCCGAAGGAGCACCGGGGTGGGATTACGCCTTC
TRBJ2-7	TRBD1	TRBV30	-	CAWGGQPRKYEQYF	TGTGCCTGGGGGGGACAGCCCCGTAAGTACGAGCAGTACTTC
TRBJ2-3	-	TRBV7-2	-	CARGGTGPTDTQYF	TGTGCCAGAGGGGGTACAGGGCCCACAGATACGCAGTATTTT
TRBJ2-5	TRBD2	TRBV7-2	-	CASSLKTSGGAWTQYF	TGTGCCAGCAGCCTAAAGACTAGCGGGGGGGCGTGGACCCAGTACTTC
TRBJ2-3	TRBD2	TRBV5-5	-	CASSFAAGGLADTQYF	TGTGCCAGCAGCTTTGCGGCGGGGGGGCTTGCAGATACGCAGTATTTT
TRBJ2-7	TRBD2	TRBV2	-	CASSESPSGGSYEQYF	TGTGCCAGCAGTGAATCTCCTAGCGGGGGGTCCTACGAGCAGTACTTC
TRBJ2-7	TRBD2	TRBV9	-	CASSVSSGMPYEQYF	TGTGCCAGCAGCGTCAGTAGCGGGATGCCCTACGAGCAGTACTTC
TRBJ1-1	-	TRBV2	once	CAITRPGIGTEAFF	TGTGCCATAACAAGGCCAGGGATTGGGACTGAAGCTTTCTTT
TRBJ1-4	TRBD1	TRBV6-6	-	CAGASGTAFEKLFF	TGTGCCGGAGCATCCGGGACAGCGTTTGAAAAACTGTTTTTT
TRBJ1-5	-	TRBV23-1	-	CASSHFLPKNYSNQPQHF	TGCGCCAGCAGTCATTTTCTGCCGAAAAACTATAGCAATCAGCCCCAGCATTTT
TRBJ2-1	-	TRBV5-4	-	CASSGPVAVSYNEQFF	TGTGCCAGCAGCGGACCGGTAGCGGTCTCCTACAATGAGCAGTTCTTC
TRBJ2-5	TRBD1	TRBV19	once	CASSETGQQETQYF	TGTGCCAGTAGTGAGACGGGACAGCAAGAGACCCAGTACTTC